This record looks at one T cell receptor (beta chain) sequence and its context. Antigen unknown. This specimen comes from a study of Ad26.COV2.S vaccination and SARS-CoV-2 variants. Study overall: Donor participated within the Ad26.COV2.S arm of the COV1001 trial.

Method: immunoSEQ multiplex PCR; TCRdb's copy keeps in-frame clones and lacks some. The sample shows over 400,000 clones, about 92% of them seen only once. Study observations and caveats: Using TCR breadth and depth analyses may have led to underestimated total T cell responses.

Documented treatment: some 20 received Ad26.COV2.S at low or high dose, single or two shots; a few received placebo; per-sample allocation not given. Sampling happened 63 days after the first vaccine or placebo injection. Boston hosted the donor, who was an adult aged 18-55 years. Here the sequenced sample was peripheral blood, taken in a trial of Ad26.COV2.S vaccine versus placebo. The sequence was collected from a person between 18 and 60 years old who received the Ad26.COV2.S COVID-19 vaccine or a placebo.

CDR3 DNA: TGTGCCAGCAGCACAGGGACAGACCGAGGGATCGAGCAGTACTTC. It yields the protein CASSTGTDRGIEQYF. This chain links TRBV7-2 with TRBJ2-7; 7 bases line up with TRBD1. The CDR3 loop spans 15 amino acids. Germline loops: CDR1 SGHTA, CDR2 FQGNSA. V shed 5 bases, J shed 6 bases, and the junction held 13 bases outside the gene matches.